This TCR beta chain was observed in a study of T cells in Graves' hyperthyroidism and ophthalmopathy (dated by TCRdb to between 2018 and 2020). With respect to the entire study: Peripheral blood samples were taken at initial diagnosis, before any treatment was given. After sampling, hyperthyroidism patients received methimazole starting at 30 mg daily, and ophthalmopathy patients received high-dose intravenous methylprednisolone. For training and testing, the approximately 97 patients in the discovery cohort were randomly divided in a 7:3 ratio. Whether ophthalmopathy could be predicted prospectively was tested in an independent validation cohort made up of under 20 hyperthyroidism patients plus 17 patients who later progressed to ophthalmopathy. Thyroid tissue and blood T-cell repertoires from about 6 Graves' hyperthyroidism patients were also compared in the study. TCR Vbeta CDR3 sequencing of some 140 peripheral blood samples (roughly 41 ophthalmopathy, 75 to 85 hyperthyroidism and some 17 progressor patients) is reported in the paper. TCR V-J signatures able to tell the groups apart were searched for in a discovery cohort of some 100 patients, of whom about 40 had Graves' ophthalmopathy and 55 to 60 had stable Graves' hyperthyroidism. What the research found in general, with its limitations: Most expanded thyroid clonotypes (frequency above 0.001) were also detected in blood, a finding suggesting that blood repertoires may reflect thyroid immune responses. A 13 V-J signature model separated ophthalmopathy from stable hyperthyroidism, with approximately 87% sensitivity and roughly 81% specificity in cross-validation and 80%/75% in testing. In validation, progression to ophthalmopathy was predicted by the model with nearly 71% sensitivity and 72.22% specificity, a median of approximately 6.5 months before onset. Sample size was not statistically predetermined, and investigators were not blinded to group allocation.

In the germline V gene, CDR1 corresponds to SGHTA and CDR2 to FQGNSA. There are 14 amino acids in the CDR3, from cysteine to phenylalanine inclusive. The DNA shown is the 42-base CDR3, in frame from base 1. Between the V and J ends, shortened by 2 bases and 3 bases respectively, the junction contains 10 bases. This clonotype has a count of ten or more. Which antigen it targets is not known. The record has no base qualities; no much larger clone is one base away. Amplification of TCR beta CDR3 regions was carried out from RNA transcripts. For the first round of RT-PCR on the TCR CDR3, the HTBI primer set was used together with the Qiagen OneStep RT-PCR kit. Libraries were constructed in a second round of multiplex PCR, after which size selection and purification were carried out. Paired-end sequencing of the libraries was performed with 100 bp reads on an Illumina HiSeq2000. The original methods were these. SOAPnuke was used to process the raw data, throwing out any read that contained adapters or uncalled bases, had a mean Phred below 15, or lacked an exact constant-primer or identifier match. COPE v1.2.5 was used to merge high-quality paired reads, and clonotypes were defined as unique nucleotide sequences. MiTCR v1.1 was used to align the clonotypes against IMGT TRBV, TRBD and TRBJ reference segments. The analysis included only V-J combinations with a frequency above 0.0001, which together covered around 99% of the repertoires. A TCS score was defined as the ratio of F50 (clonal expansion) to E x V (chaos), with BLOSUM62-based TCRdist applied between CDR3 peptides within each V-J. Welch's t-statistics and random forest reduced around 550 V-J features to some 14, which were used in a naive Bayes classifier (R e1071). The similarity between thyroid and blood repertoires was quantified using the Morisita-Horn index. TCRdb reprocessing: public reads trimmed at Q25 with fastp, clones called with MiXCR, in-frame beta chains kept. Here each entry gathers all rows of one CDR3 protein and keeps the most common genes and DNA. The V and J calls come from TCRdb's annotation, not from the publication. This sample gives about 760,000 distinct CDR3 sequences in total; roughly a third of them show up just once. Jointly, the top ten make up less than 35% of the sample.

Stable Graves' hyperthyroidism was defined as the absence of progression to ophthalmopathy over 18 months of follow-up. The hyperthyroidism patients were between 18 and 65 years old and newly diagnosed, with a disease duration of less than 2 months. The study excluded patients with uncontrolled infections, other autoimmune diseases, pregnancy or lactation. Diagnoses relied on clinical symptoms, serum thyroxine and TRAb, thyroid ultrasound and orbital computed tomography. PBMCs were separated from roughly 9.3 ml of fresh peripheral blood using Ficoll-Paque density gradient centrifugation. Trizol reagent was used to extract total RNA, and RNA quality was then checked on an Agilent 2100 Bioanalyzer.

The sequence derives from a woman between 40 and 50 years old with Graves' hyperthyroidism. Rearrangement joined TRBV7-2 to TRBJ2-5; TRBD2 is a possible D gene, resting on 6 matching bases. Sequencing used blood. The CDR3: CASSLNGGEETQYF. Here is the DNA: TGTGCCAGCAGCTTAAACGGAGGGGAAGAGACCCAGTACTTC.